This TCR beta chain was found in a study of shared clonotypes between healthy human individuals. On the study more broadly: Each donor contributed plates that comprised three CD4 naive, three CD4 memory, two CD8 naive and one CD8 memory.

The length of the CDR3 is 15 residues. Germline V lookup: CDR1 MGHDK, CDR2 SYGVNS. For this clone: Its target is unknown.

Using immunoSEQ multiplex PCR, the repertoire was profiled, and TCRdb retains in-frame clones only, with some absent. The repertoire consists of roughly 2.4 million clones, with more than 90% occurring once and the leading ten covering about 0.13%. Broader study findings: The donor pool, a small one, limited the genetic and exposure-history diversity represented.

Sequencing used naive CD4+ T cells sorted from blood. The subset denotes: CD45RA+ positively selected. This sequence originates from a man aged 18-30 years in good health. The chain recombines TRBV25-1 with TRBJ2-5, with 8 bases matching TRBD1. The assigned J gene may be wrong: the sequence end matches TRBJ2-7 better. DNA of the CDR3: TGTGCCAGCAGTCCCCTGACAGGGGCCGCCTACGAGCAGTACTTC. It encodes CASSPLTGAAYEQYF.